Below, 22 T cell receptor beta chains from the same sample are listed, as sequenced in a study of CD8+ T cells in alopecia areata. Treatment denoted: oral pan-JAK inhibitor, 5-10 mg twice daily. The sequencing template was cDNA reverse transcribed from extracted RNA. The table came from immunoSEQ multiplex PCR; TCRdb's copy has only in-frame clones and leaves some out. Of about 220,000 clones in the sample, about three fifths were seen once. The sample here was CD4+ T cells sorted from blood, taken at week 4, from a patient treated with tofacitinib. The source of these receptors is a human donor with alopecia areata.

The chain joins TRBV30 to TRBJ1-4; the D is unclear. The V gene's germline CDR1 is GTSNPN and CDR2 SVGIG (reference sequence). CDR3 length equals 13 residues. The V end lost 3 bases, the J end lost 4 bases, and 9 bases lay between the germline ends. CDR3 sequence: CAWSGQVNEKLFF. The CDR3 nucleotides read TGTGCCTGGAGCGGCCAGGTTAATGAAAAACTGTTTTTT.

This chain links TRBV4-3 with TRBJ1-5, with a weak D call TRBD1 (5 bases). Germline values: CDR1 LGHNA, CDR2 YSLEER. The CDR3 sequence is 15 residues long. V lost 3 bases and J lost 7, with 16 bases in between. The CDR3: CASSQNDGAGQPQHF. CDR3 DNA: TGCGCCAGCAGCCAGAACGATGGGGCCGGCCAGCCCCAGCATTTT.

At least ten counts were recorded for this clone. The chain uses TRBV19 and TRBJ2-2; D possibly corresponds to TRBD1 (5 bases). CDR1 and CDR2 (germline): LNHDA, SQIVND (reference sequence). The CDR3 runs to 14 residues. Trimming left V 4 bases short and J 1 base short, with 7 bases between. The CDR3 loop reads CASSTQGNTGELFF. Written as DNA, the CDR3 is TGTGCCAGTAGTACCCAGGGGAACACCGGGGAGCTGTTTTTT.

J is TRBJ2-1 and V is TRBV29-1; TRBD2 might be the D (5 bases). Germline CDR1 reads SQVTM; CDR2 reads ANQGSEA. There are 13 residues in the CDR3. The chain's CDR3 is CLCRGSSYNEQFF. The CDR3 region has the DNA TGCCTTTGCCGGGGAAGCTCCTACAATGAGCAGTTCTTC.

The chain has TRBV6-5 and TRBJ1-2; D might be TRBD1 (5 bases). The CDR3 has 13 residues. V lost 8 bases and J 2 bases, leaving 12 bases between the germline ends. CDR1 is MNHEY and CDR2 is SVGAGI in the germline V gene. CDR3 sequence: CASSSTVNYGYTF. CDR3 in DNA: TGTGCCAGCTCCTCGACAGTAAACTATGGCTACACCTTC.

This clone has more than one count but fewer than ten. The same CDR3 arises from other DNA sequences in this sample as well. This chain connects TRBV29-1 to TRBJ1-1; a possible D gene is TRBD1 (6 bases). This CDR3 has 12 amino acids. Trimming took 7 bases from V and 0 from J, leaving 9 bases between them. Per germline, CDR1 SQVTM and CDR2 ANQGSEA. As DNA, the CDR3 is TGCAGCGCGGGGACAATGAACACTGAAGCTTTCTTT. Translating gives CSAGTMNTEAFF. Based on the CDR3 plus reference TRBV29-1 and TRBJ1-1, the full variable domain is SAVISQKPSRDICQRGTSLTIQCQVDSQVTMMFWYRQQPGQSLTLIATANQGSEATYESGFVIDKFPISRPNLTFSTLTVSNMSPEDSSIYLCSAGTMNTEAFFGQGTRLTVV.

This chain connects TRBV4-2 to TRBJ2-1; D is unclear. The V gene lost 0 bases and the J gene lost 12 bases, with 9 bases spanning the gap. The V gene's germline CDR1 is LGHNA and CDR2 YNFKEQ. The CDR3 consists of 12 residues. This chain's CDR3 is CASSQDLTVQFF. The DNA for the CDR3 is TGTGCCAGCAGCCAAGATTTGACTGTGCAGTTCTTC.

J is TRBJ2-3 and V is TRBV2; 10 bases fit TRBD2. The V gene's germline CDR1 is SNHLY and CDR2 FYNNEI. The V and J ends lost 4 bases and 6 bases, in that order; junction bases with no gene match: 7. CDR3 size: 15 residues. The CDR3 protein is CASSAPSGGADTQYF. The CDR3 nucleotides read TGTGCCAGCAGTGCCCCCAGCGGGGGGGCGGATACGCAGTATTTT.

This chain joins TRBV30 and TRBJ1-1, with unresolved D. This CDR3 contains 13 residues. In germline, CDR1 is GTSNPN, CDR2 SVGIG (reference sequence). Trimming stripped 3 bases from V and 4 bases from J, with 12 bases between. The CDR3 loop reads CAWRVGPSTEAFF. The CDR3, as DNA: TGTGCCTGGAGGGTTGGACCGAGCACTGAAGCTTTCTTT.

To note about this clone: This CDR3 is also generated by other DNA sequences in the sample. The chain is built from TRBV5-1 and TRBJ2-5; D call uncertain. This CDR3 contains 12 residues. CDR1 is SGHRS, CDR2 YFSETQ, per germline. Between the trimmed V and J ends, which lost 0 bases and 5 bases, there was a span of 5 bases. CDR3 protein: CASSLEGETQYF. In nucleotides, the CDR3 is TGCGCCAGCAGCTTGGAGGGTGAGACCCAGTACTTC.

CDR3 bases: TGTGCCATCAGTGGACAGGGGGGCTGGTACGAGCAGTACTTC. This sequence encodes CAISGQGGWYEQYF. V usage is TRBV10-3 and J usage is TRBJ2-7; TRBD1 matches at 9 bases. V trimming: 4 bases; J trimming: 4 bases; junction bases outside the gene matches: 5. The length of the CDR3 is 14 residues. Germline assignment: CDR1 ENHRY and CDR2 SYGVKD.

This clone was picked up a small number of times. This chain joins TRBV14 and TRBJ1-1; D is unresolved. The CDR3 runs 15 residues. Germline V gene sequence: CDR1 SGHDN, CDR2 FVKESK. V lost 1 base and J 4 bases, leaving 13 bases between the germline ends. The CDR3 DNA is TGTGCCAGCAGCCAAGGTGCAGGAGCAAGCACTGAAGCTTTCTTT. Protein sequence: CASSQGAGASTEAFF. The full variable domain, with the rest looked up from reference TRBV14 and TRBJ1-1, is EAGVTQFPSHSVIEKGQTVTLRCDPISGHDNLYWYRRVMGKEIKFLLHFVKESKQDESGMPNNRFLAERTGGTYSTLKVQPAELEDSGVYFCASSQGAGASTEAFFGQGTRLTVV.

This clone was seen at least ten times. The J gene is TRBJ2-1, the V gene TRBV10-3; the D gene could be TRBD1 or TRBD2 (5 bases each). CDR3 length equals 12 residues. Between the trimmed V and J ends, which lost 5 bases and 9 bases, there was a span of 11 bases. Germline V gene data show CDR1 as ENHRY and CDR2 as SYGVKD. The CDR3 here is CAISWDGREQFF. The CDR3 coding sequence is TGTGCCATCAGTTGGGACGGGCGTGAGCAGTTCTTC.

The chain recombines TRBV29-1 with TRBJ1-4; TRBD1 aligns across 7 bases. Trimming at V came to 7 bases and at J to 4 bases, leaving 3 bases not matched to a gene. The CDR3 length is 12 residues. Germline V CDR1 and CDR2: SQVTM, ANQGSEA. The CDR3 spells CSGGQINEKLFF. DNA for the CDR3: TGCAGCGGGGGACAGATTAATGAAAAACTGTTTTTT. Drawing the rest from reference TRBV29-1 and TRBJ1-4, the complete variable domain is SAVISQKPSRDICQRGTSLTIQCQVDSQVTMMFWYRQQPGQSLTLIATANQGSEATYESGFVIDKFPISRPNLTFSTLTVSNMSPEDSSIYLCSGGQINEKLFFGSGTQLSVL.

A few counts support this clone. This rearrangement joins TRBV29-1 to TRBJ1-1; 7 nucleotides agree with TRBD1. The J segment lost 5 bases and the V segment lost 6 bases, leaving 6 bases of the junction unmatched. The CDR3 is 12 amino acids. Per germline, CDR1 SQVTM and CDR2 ANQGSEA. CDR3 region: CSVSQGRTEAFF. CDR3 nucleotide sequence: TGCAGCGTCTCACAGGGGAGGACTGAAGCTTTCTTT.

This chain joins TRBV11-2 and TRBJ2-3; 8 bases match TRBD1. The CDR3 runs 13 residues. The V and J ends lost 5 bases and 9 bases, in that order; junction bases with no gene match: 7. Germline V gene data show CDR1 as SGHAT and CDR2 as FQNNGV. CDR3 nucleotide sequence: TGTGCCAGCAGCCCTGGACAGGGTAGGACGCAGTATTTT. Protein sequence: CASSPGQGRTQYF. The variable domain in full, with the rest retrieved from reference TRBV11-2 and TRBJ2-3, is EAGVAQSPRYKIIEKRQSVAFWCNPISGHATLYWYQQILGQGPKLLIQFQNNGVVDDSQLPKDRFSAERLKGVDSTLKIQPAKLEDSAVYLCASSPGQGRTQYFGPGTRLTVL.

This clone was seen ten or more times. CDR3 sequence reads: CASSPYSSLDLAKNIQYF. The CDR3 coding sequence is TGTGCCAGCAGCCCCTATTCCAGTCTGGACCTAGCCAAAAACATTCAGTACTTC. The chain has TRBV14 and TRBJ2-4, with D unclear. Germline V gene sequence: CDR1 SGHDN, CDR2 FVKESK. This CDR3 has 18 amino acids. Between the trimmed V and J ends, which lost 4 bases and 0 bases, there was a span of 19 bases.

The CDR3 loop reads CASSSGDLRTEAFF. CDR3 DNA: TGTGCCAGCAGTTCCGGGGACCTTCGGACTGAAGCTTTCTTT. The genes are TRBV27 and TRBJ1-1, with D possibly being TRBD1 (5 bases). The CDR3 has 14 residues. The germline V gene has CDR1 MNHEY and CDR2 SMNVEV (reference sequence). Deletions cut 4 bases from V and 5 bases from J, with 14 bases between.

This clone was picked up a small number of times. The chain couples TRBV15 to TRBJ1-1; TRBD1 might be the D (6 bases). Trimming removed 0 bases from V and 1 base from J, with 9 bases in between. The CDR3 is 15 residues long. Germline loops: CDR1 LNHNV, CDR2 YYDKDF (reference sequence). DNA of the CDR3: TGTGCCACCAGCAGAGATCCAGGGGAGAACACTGAAGCTTTCTTT. It is translated as CATSRDPGENTEAFF.

This clone was picked up one time. The V gene is TRBV30, the J gene TRBJ1-1; D not certain. Trimming removed 4 bases at V and 1 base at J, with 13 bases between. Germline V gene lookup returns CDR1 GTSNPN and CDR2 SVGIG (reference sequence). The CDR3 is 14 residues long. The CDR3 reads CAWTRDLGNTEAFF. The CDR3 bases are TGTGCCTGGACCCGGGATTTGGGGAACACTGAAGCTTTCTTT. Looking up the rest from reference TRBV30 and TRBJ1-1 gives the full variable domain: SQTIHQWPATLVQPVGSPLSLECTVEGTSNPNLYWYRQAAGRGLQLLFYSVGIGQISSEVPQNLSASRPQDRQFILSSKKLLLSDSGFYLCAWTRDLGNTEAFFGQGTRLTVV.

The chain employs TRBV7-6 and TRBJ1-2; 7 bases are shared with TRBD1. CDR1 and CDR2 (germline): SGHVS, FNYEAQ. The CDR3 has 15 amino acids. J was trimmed by 4 bases and V by 1 base; bases with no gene match: 6. The CDR3 is CASSLGGGRGYGYTF. The DNA of the CDR3 is TGTGCCAGCAGCTTAGGAGGGGGCCGTGGCTATGGCTACACCTTC. Combining the CDR3 with reference TRBV7-6 and TRBJ1-2 gives the whole variable domain GAGVSQSPRYKVTKRGQDVALRCDPISGHVSLYWYRQALGQGPEFLTYFNYEAQQDKSGLPNDRFSAERPEGSISTLTIQRTEQRDSAMYRCASSLGGGRGYGYTFGSGTRLTVV.

The chain employs TRBV29-1 and TRBJ2-3, with TRBD1 identical over 8 bases. CDR1 SQVTM and CDR2 ANQGSEA come from the germline V gene. This CDR3 is 15 amino acids long. The trim removed 6 bases at V and 3 bases at J, leaving 11 bases unmatched. For the CDR3, the DNA is TGCAGCGTCAACCCCGGGACAGGTACTACAGATACGCAGTATTTT. Residues: CSVNPGTGTTDTQYF.